What follows are 17 T cell receptor beta chains derived from one specimen sequenced in a study of identical twins. TCRdb passed the 5' RACE reads through MiXCR, listing each CDR3 protein once. The sample includes 500,000 to 550,000 distinct CDR3 sequences, 20% to 25% seen only once; the top ten take about 0.91%. The data were also submitted as part of a second study, on T cells expressing NK-cell markers.

What was sequenced was CD4+ T cells sorted from blood. These receptor sequences come from a woman in her late teens or twenties in good health.

The chain has TRBV6-2 or TRBV6-3 and TRBJ2-2, with D perhaps matching TRBD1 or TRBD2 (5 bases each). Germline CDR1 and CDR2: MNHEY and SVGEGT. CDR3 size: 14 residues. Trimming took off 10 bases at V and 0 bases at J, with 12 bases between the two ends. The CDR3 loop is CATRGAPNTGELFF. In DNA form, the CDR3 reads TGTGCCACCAGAGGGGCGCCGAACACCGGGGAGCTGTTTTTT.

This clonotype was detected only a few times. The rearrangement links TRBV12-3 or TRBV12-4 to TRBJ1-1; TRBD1 matches 9 bases. The CDR3 sequence is 14 residues long. V was clipped by 3 bases and J by 5 bases; unmatched bases: 4. CDR3 in amino acids: CASSFMGQGTEAFF. The CDR3 nucleotides are TGTGCCAGCAGTTTTATGGGACAGGGAACTGAAGCTTTCTTT.

This chain joins TRBV7-2 and TRBJ1-1; D not certain. This CDR3 is built from 15 residues. V dropped 5 bases and J dropped 1 base, with 14 bases sitting between them. The germline V gene encodes CDR1 SGHTA and CDR2 FQGNSA. CDR3 nucleotides: TGTGCCAGCAGCATCGGGTGGGGAGGGAACACTGAAGCTTTCTTT. Translation: CASSIGWGGNTEAFF. The full variable domain, its missing parts supplied by reference TRBV7-2 and TRBJ1-1, is GAGVSQSPSNKVTEKGKDVELRCDPISGHTALYWYRQSLGQGLEFLIYFQGNSAPDKSGLPSDRFSAERTGGSVSTLTIQRTQQEDSAVYLCASSIGWGGNTEAFFGQGTRLTVV.

There are a few counts of this clonotype. The rearrangement joins TRBV11-2 to TRBJ2-3; 13 bases are a match to TRBD2. Germline CDR1 and CDR2: SGHAT and FQNNGV. V trimming: 4 bases; J trimming: 0 bases; junction bases outside the gene matches: 10. This CDR3 has 19 residues. The CDR3 region is CASSSKTSGRPGSTDTQYF. CDR3 nucleotides: TGTGCCAGCAGCTCAAAGACTAGCGGGAGGCCCGGGAGCACAGATACGCAGTATTTT.

This clonotype showed up just a few times. CDR3 protein: CASSLGTWEQYF. Here the CDR3 DNA reads TGTGCCAGCAGCTTGGGGACGTGGGAGCAGTACTTC. V usage is TRBV5-6 and J usage is TRBJ2-7, with D unresolved. This CDR3 has 12 amino acids. Germline V lookup: CDR1 SGHDT, CDR2 YYEEEE. Trimming took 0 bases from V and 7 from J, leaving 8 bases between them. Full variable domain (missing parts from reference TRBV5-6 and TRBJ2-7): DAGVTQSPTHLIKTRGQQVTLRCSPKSGHDTVSWYQQALGQGPQFIFQYYEEEERQRGNFPDRFSGHQFPNYSSELNVNALLLGDSALYLCASSLGTWEQYFGPGTRLTVT.

The chain is built from TRBV7-2 and TRBJ2-7, with D perhaps given as TRBD1 or TRBD2 (5 bases each). Trimming pared 5 bases from V and 3 bases from J, leaving 17 bases between. The CDR3 covers 15 residues. Germline V gives CDR1 SGHTA, CDR2 FQGNSA. The CDR3 coding sequence is TGTGCCAGCAGCCCTGATCCGGGACCGCGCTACGAGCAGTACTTC. Translated, it gives CASSPDPGPRYEQYF. The full variable domain, completed using reference TRBV7-2 and TRBJ2-7, is GAGVSQSPSNKVTEKGKDVELRCDPISGHTALYWYRQSLGQGLEFLIYFQGNSAPDKSGLPSDRFSAERTGGSVSTLTIQRTQQEDSAVYLCASSPDPGPRYEQYFGPGTRLTVT.

This clonotype has more than one count but fewer than ten. The CDR3 DNA follows: TGCGCCAGCAGCTCGGGGAGGGGGAGCGAGCAGTACTTC. Its translation: CASSSGRGSEQYF. The V gene is TRBV5-1, the J gene TRBJ2-7, with TRBD2 as a possible D gene (7 bases). This CDR3 has 13 residues. Germline V gene sequence: CDR1 SGHRS, CDR2 YFSETQ. Trimming shortened V by 3 bases and J by 6 bases, and 13 bases separated the two germline ends.

This clonotype was seen at least ten times. This chain uses TRBV3-1 with TRBJ1-1, with D uncertain. Germline CDR1 LGHDT, CDR2 YNNKEL (reference sequence). Trimming took off 0 bases at V and 11 bases at J, with 16 bases between the two ends. The CDR3 spans 14 residues. The CDR3 loop reads CASSQEFATGEAFF. In DNA, the CDR3 is TGTGCCAGCAGCCAAGAGTTTGCTACGGGAGAGGCTTTCTTT.

This clonotype appeared a single time. V and J are TRBV9 and TRBJ2-1, with D possibly called TRBD1 or TRBD2 (5 bases each). CDR3 length: 14 amino acids. Trimming shortened V by 2 bases and J by 5 bases, and 11 bases separated the two germline ends. Germline CDR1 is SGDLS and CDR2 is YYNGEE. In nucleotides, the CDR3 is TGTGCCAGCAGCGTTTGGGGGAAGGACAATGAGCAGTTCTTC. It codes for CASSVWGKDNEQFF. The entire variable domain, with the rest obtained from reference TRBV9 and TRBJ2-1, is as follows: DSGVTQTPKHLITATGQRVTLRCSPRSGDLSVYWYQQSLDQGLQFLIQYYNGEERAKGNILERFSAQQFPDLHSELNLSSLELGDSALYFCASSVWGKDNEQFFGPGTRLTVL.

This clonotype was seen only a few times. One junction end does not reproduce the germline sequence, and a read error may be involved. This chain connects TRBV6-1 to TRBJ2-7; tentatively, D is TRBD1 (6 bases). This CDR3 spans 15 amino acids. Germline V CDR1 and CDR2: MNHNS, SASEGT. The CDR3 DNA reads TGTGCCAGCAGGGAAGGACAGCGATTAACCTACGAGCAGTACTTC. Residues: CASREGQRLTYEQYF.

The chain links TRBV6-1 to TRBJ1-1; 8 nucleotides match TRBD1. The CDR3 covers 13 residues. CDR1 is MNHNS and CDR2 is SASEGT in the germline V gene. Trimming took 10 bases from V and 3 from J; bases not matched to a gene: 7. CDR3 protein: CAIDRGRDTEAFF. For the CDR3, the DNA is TGTGCCATTGACAGGGGAAGAGACACTGAAGCTTTCTTT.

This clonotype has only a few counts. The genes are TRBV2 and TRBJ2-1, with D perhaps matching TRBD2 (6 bases). The CDR3 has 15 amino acids. Germline CDR1 and CDR2: SNHLY and FYNNEI. V lost 1 base and J 5 bases, leaving 12 bases between the germline ends. The DNA for the CDR3 is TGTGCCAGCAGTGAAGAAGGACTACCAAACAATGAGCAGTTCTTC. Translation: CASSEEGLPNNEQFF.

The table lists this clonotype with many counts. The chain carries TRBV20-1 and TRBJ2-7; D is perhaps TRBD1 (6 bases). This CDR3 has 13 amino acids. Germline-derived CDR1 and CDR2 are DFQATT and SNEGSKA (reference sequence). Trimming took off 6 bases at V and 3 bases at J, with 15 bases between the two ends. The CDR3 region has the DNA TGCAGTGCCAGGGGACCAGCAGTCTACGAGCAGTACTTC. As protein: CSARGPAVYEQYF.

V and J are TRBV20-1 and TRBJ2-3, with TRBD2 matching over 10 bases. Trimming took 5 bases from V and 0 from J; bases not matched to a gene: 5. The length of the CDR3 is 15 residues. The germline V gene has CDR1 DFQATT and CDR2 SNEGSKA (reference sequence). Here the CDR3 reads CSAPPTSGSTDTQYF. The CDR3 DNA follows: TGCAGTGCTCCCCCGACTAGCGGGAGCACAGATACGCAGTATTTT.

The chain uses TRBV5-1 and TRBJ2-5; TRBD1 is a possible D gene (5 bases). Deletions cut 0 bases from V and 3 bases from J, with 12 bases between. The CDR3 is 15 amino acids. Germline lookup yields CDR1 SGHRS and CDR2 YFSETQ. CDR3: CASSLVGQGEETQYF. The DNA for the CDR3 is TGCGCCAGCAGCTTGGTTGGGCAGGGTGAAGAGACCCAGTACTTC.

The V call is TRBV5-6, the J call TRBJ2-3; D ambiguous. This CDR3 has 13 residues. Germline V lookup: CDR1 SGHDT, CDR2 YYEEEE. V dropped 4 bases and J dropped 2 bases, with 8 bases sitting between them. This CDR3 is CASSVRTTDTQYF. The DNA for the CDR3 is TGTGCCAGCAGCGTTCGGACCACAGATACGCAGTATTTT.

V is TRBV5-1 and J is TRBJ2-6, with D perhaps TRBD1 (6 bases). The CDR3 extends over 16 amino acids. The V end lost 4 bases, the J end lost 0 bases, and 11 bases lay between the germline ends. Germline CDR1 reads SGHRS; CDR2 reads YFSETQ. The DNA of the CDR3 is TGCGCCAGCAGCCTACGACAGGCCTCTGGGGCCAACGTCCTGACTTTC. It translates to CASSLRQASGANVLTF.